This TCR beta chain was recorded in a study of T cells in Graves' hyperthyroidism and ophthalmopathy. Template material for amplifying TCR beta CDR3 regions consisted of RNA transcripts. The TCR CDR3 first-round RT-PCR relied on the HTBI primer set. TCRdb re-derived calls from the multiplex PCR reads in MiXCR, one entry per CDR3 protein. The sample comprises roughly 420,000 distinct CDR3 sequences, roughly 14% of which are singletons, and approximately 8% rests with the top ten. The CDR3 extends over 14 amino acids. The V and J ends lost 4 bases and 3 bases respectively, with 11 bases between them. CDR1 and CDR2 from the germline V gene are SGHRS and YFSETQ. In this sample, this clonotype turned up many times.

Sequencing was carried out using blood. The TCR was taken from a woman aged 18 to 35 with Graves' hyperthyroidism. The chain carries TRBV5-1 and TRBJ2-1; possible D gene TRBD1, 7 bases. In nucleotides, the CDR3 is TGCGCCAGCAGCGCGGGACAGAGCTACAATGAGCAGTTCTTC. Translation gives CASSAGQSYNEQFF.